Following are 24 T cell receptor beta chains from one sample sequenced in a study of T cell repertoires in cytomegalovirus infection. TCRdb redid the calling of the reads with MiXCR, one entry per CDR3 protein. The repertoire holds more than 350,000 distinct CDR3 sequences, with approximately 31% as singletons. The sample consisted of PBMCs. Every receptor here comes from a human donor in good health (CMV status not recorded). Some clones in this sample may be carry-over from other donors' samples.

The chain combines TRBV12-3 or TRBV12-4 with TRBJ1-5; the D is unclear. The CDR3 is 12 residues long. Trimming shortened V by 8 bases and J by 9 bases, and 14 bases separated the two germline ends. The CDR3 region is CASGTGLGPQHF. In DNA, the CDR3 is TGTGCCAGCGGAACCGGGCTGGGGCCCCAGCATTTT.

This clonotype was seen at least ten times. This rearrangement joins TRBV7-2 to TRBJ2-3, with D possibly TRBD2 on 5 matching bases. Trimming cost V 1 base and J 0 bases, with 14 bases left between them. This CDR3 is built from 17 residues. Germline CDR1 is SGHTA and CDR2 is FQGNSA. The CDR3 region has the DNA TGTGCCAGCAGCTTAGGAGCTCGGGGTTCTAGCACAGATACGCAGTATTTT. Residues: CASSLGARGSSTDTQYF.

This clonotype has more than one count but fewer than ten. The rearrangement links TRBV20-1 to TRBJ2-7; D possibly corresponds to TRBD1 (6 bases). Trimming stripped 5 bases from V and 0 bases from J, with 20 bases between. CDR3 length equals 16 residues. Germline V gene sequence: CDR1 DFQATT, CDR2 SNEGSKA (reference sequence). This CDR3 reads CSAGRLQGTYSYEQYF. The CDR3 DNA reads as TGCAGTGCTGGGAGATTACAGGGAACCTACTCCTACGAGCAGTACTTC.

This clonotype was recorded a few times. V and J are TRBV10-3 and TRBJ1-6; D possibly corresponds to TRBD1 (5 bases). V gave up 2 bases and J gave up 9 bases, with 14 bases separating them. Germline assignment: CDR1 ENHRY and CDR2 SYGVKD. The CDR3 covers 15 residues. CDR3 DNA: TGTGCCATCAGTGAGGACGGGGCCGGGGGTTCACCCCTCCACTTT. Translation gives CAISEDGAGGSPLHF.

V and J are TRBV5-5 and TRBJ1-5, with D tentatively TRBD1 (5 bases). In germline, CDR1 is SGHKS, CDR2 YYEKEE (reference sequence). V lost 7 bases and J 2 bases, leaving 13 bases between the germline ends. This CDR3 has 14 residues. The CDR3 region has the DNA TGTGCCAGCGGGGCCGGAAATGGCAATCAGCCCCAGCATTTT. It encodes CASGAGNGNQPQHF.

The J gene is TRBJ2-5, the V gene TRBV11-2; possible D gene TRBD2, 5 bases. This CDR3 contains 14 residues. The germline V gene encodes CDR1 SGHAT and CDR2 FQNNGV. Trimming stripped 5 bases from V and 7 bases from J, with 17 bases between. The CDR3 spells CASSPSLKSGTQYF. The CDR3 DNA is TGTGCCAGCAGCCCGAGTCTAAAAAGCGGGACCCAGTACTTC.

V and J are TRBV3-1 and TRBJ2-5; 8 nucleotides line up with TRBD2. Germline V gives CDR1 LGHDT, CDR2 YNNKEL (reference sequence). V lost 4 bases to trimming and J lost 5 bases; unmatched junction nucleotides: 12. There are 16 residues in the CDR3. The CDR3 loop is CASSRRSGGGGETQYF. DNA of the CDR3: TGTGCCAGCAGCCGCCGATCGGGGGGGGGGGGGGAGACCCAGTACTTC.

This clonotype came up many times. The chain joins TRBV4-1 to TRBJ1-4; D remains ambiguous. V lost 0 bases to trimming and J lost 7 bases, with 12 bases between them. The CDR3 is 15 amino acids. From germline, CDR1 is MGHRA and CDR2 YSYEKL. The chain's CDR3 is CASSQDQSGSEKLFF. For the CDR3, the DNA is TGCGCCAGCAGCCAAGATCAAAGCGGGAGTGAAAAACTGTTTTTT.

The sample holds many counts of this clonotype. The chain recombines TRBV11-2 with TRBJ2-1; D is undetermined. CDR1 is SGHAT and CDR2 is FQNNGV in the germline V gene. Trimming left V 5 bases short and J 11 bases short, with 19 bases between. The CDR3 consists of 14 residues. Here the CDR3 reads CASSPLKGAPKQFF. The CDR3 DNA follows: TGTGCCAGCAGCCCTCTTAAGGGCGCCCCTAAGCAGTTCTTC.

The chain carries TRBV6-2 or TRBV6-3 and TRBJ2-2; D is perhaps TRBD2 (5 bases). The CDR3 length is 13 residues. Germline CDR1 reads MNHEY; CDR2 reads SVGEGT. V lost 8 bases and J 1 base, leaving 8 bases between the germline ends. CDR3 nucleotide sequence: TGTGCCAGCGGACGGGAGAACACCGGGGAGCTGTTTTTT. It is translated as CASGRENTGELFF.

Ten or more counts support this clonotype. The chain recombines TRBV4-1 with TRBJ2-1; the D is unclear. Trimming shortened V by 0 bases and J by 0 bases, and 12 bases separated the two germline ends. Germline CDR1 and CDR2: MGHRA and YSYEKL. The CDR3 is made up of 17 amino acids. CDR3 nucleotide sequence: TGCGCCAGCAGCCAAGAGTTAGGAGCAAGCTCCTACAATGAGCAGTTCTTC. Its translation: CASSQELGASSYNEQFF.

This clonotype was detected ten times or more. The chain couples TRBV7-8 to TRBJ1-1, with 7 positions matching TRBD1. The CDR3 is 14 amino acids. CDR1 and CDR2 (germline): SGHVS, FQNEAQ. V shed 2 bases and J 5 bases; nucleotides not matched to a gene: 5. Here the CDR3 reads CASSLKGAKTEAFF. The CDR3 DNA reads TGTGCCAGCAGCTTAAAGGGGGCGAAGACTGAAGCTTTCTTT.

The V call is TRBV12-3 or TRBV12-4, the J call TRBJ2-3; D uncertain. Trimming removed 9 bases at V and 7 bases at J, with 14 bases between. The CDR3 is 12 amino acids. CDR3 loop: CASTEASNTQYF. The CDR3 DNA is TGTGCCAGTACAGAGGCCAGCAATACGCAGTATTTT.

The CDR3 DNA is TGTGCCAGCAGTTTCGGAGAGATCTACGAGCAGTACTTC. Its protein is CASSFGEIYEQYF. J is TRBJ2-7 and V is TRBV12-3 or TRBV12-4; D ambiguous. The CDR3 loop spans 13 amino acids. Trimming removed 3 bases from V and 3 bases from J, with 9 bases in between.

The J gene is TRBJ2-7, the V gene TRBV7-9; tentatively, D is TRBD2 (5 bases). The CDR3 length is 14 residues. V shed 1 base and J shed 3 bases, with 10 bases lying between them. The V gene's germline CDR1 is SEHNR and CDR2 FQNEAQ (reference sequence). In DNA form, the CDR3 reads TGTGCCAGCAGCTTAGTGCACGGGGTCTACGAGCAGTACTTC. This encodes CASSLVHGVYEQYF.

J is TRBJ2-7 and V is TRBV7-6; 7 positions match TRBD1. Germline loops: CDR1 SGHVS, CDR2 FNYEAQ. Trimming took 4 bases from V and 2 from J; bases not matched to a gene: 5. This CDR3 has 14 amino acids. CDR3 sequence reads: CASSSGTDPYEQYF. The CDR3 DNA reads as TGTGCCAGCAGCTCCGGGACAGATCCCTACGAGCAGTACTTC.

This clonotype was detected a few times. This chain connects TRBV18 to TRBJ1-5; D is uncertain. V gave up 3 bases and J gave up 9 bases, with 9 bases separating them. In germline, CDR1 is KGHSH, CDR2 LQKENI. The CDR3 contains 12 residues. CDR3 in amino acids: CASSPAGGPQHF. CDR3 coding DNA: TGTGCCAGCTCACCTGCCGGAGGGCCCCAGCATTTT.

This clonotype was observed a handful of times. The gene calls are TRBV11-1 and TRBJ1-1, with 10 bases identical to TRBD1. CDR1 is SGHAT and CDR2 is FQDESV in the germline V gene (reference sequence). Trimming took 5 bases from V and 0 from J; bases not matched to a gene: 12. The CDR3 has 18 residues. The chain's CDR3 is CASSKLVGQGSLNTEAFF. The CDR3 nucleotides read TGTGCCAGCAGCAAATTAGTGGGACAGGGGAGTTTGAACACTGAAGCTTTCTTT.

The rearrangement links TRBV5-8 to TRBJ2-2, with D perhaps matching TRBD2 (5 bases). Trimming shortened V by 0 bases and J by 4 bases, and 7 bases separated the two germline ends. This CDR3 is 14 amino acids long. In germline, CDR1 is SGHTS, CDR2 YDEGEE. CDR3 protein: CASSLGGFTGELFF. The DNA of the CDR3 is TGTGCCAGCAGCTTGGGAGGGTTCACCGGGGAGCTGTTTTTT.

This clonotype was counted only a few times. V gene TRBV5-6 combines with J gene TRBJ2-4, with TRBD1 as a possible D gene (6 bases). The V and J ends lost 3 bases and 0 bases respectively, with 19 bases between them. The CDR3 runs to 18 residues. The germline CDR1 and CDR2 sequences are SGHDT and YYEEEE. Here the CDR3 DNA reads TGTGCCAGCAGCTCCTTTATTGGGACAACCCAAGCCAAAAACATTCAGTACTTC. This sequence encodes CASSSFIGTTQAKNIQYF.

This clonotype was recorded a few times. The J gene is TRBJ1-2, the V gene TRBV7-9; D is possibly TRBD1 (6 bases). The CDR3 has 15 residues. Germline V lookup: CDR1 SEHNR, CDR2 FQNEAQ (reference sequence). V was pared by 2 bases and J by 8 bases, with 18 bases between. Here the CDR3 reads CASSLKETQGYGYTF. The CDR3 region has the DNA TGTGCCAGCAGCTTAAAAGAAACGCAGGGGTACGGCTACACCTTC. The variable domain in full, with the rest retrieved from reference TRBV7-9 and TRBJ1-2, is DTGVSQNPRHKITKRGQNVTFRCDPISEHNRLYWYRQTLGQGPEFLTYFQNEAQLEKSRLLSDRFSAERPKGSFSTLEIQRTEQGDSAMYLCASSLKETQGYGYTFGSGTRLTVV.

The V gene is TRBV12-3 or TRBV12-4, the J gene TRBJ1-1, with a weak D call TRBD1 (5 bases). Trimming took 1 base from V and 7 from J, leaving 13 bases between them. The CDR3 covers 14 residues. CDR3 amino acids: CASSLGAGSGEAFF. As DNA, the CDR3 is TGTGCCAGCAGTTTAGGGGCAGGGTCCGGTGAAGCTTTCTTT.

This clonotype was picked up a small number of times. V gene TRBV28 combines with J gene TRBJ1-5; D is possibly TRBD1 (6 bases). Trimming shortened V by 7 bases and J by 4 bases, and 17 bases separated the two germline ends. The germline V gene has CDR1 MDHEN and CDR2 SYDVKM. This CDR3 is 15 amino acids long. CDR3 in amino acids: CASKGPRGANQPQHF. In nucleotides, the CDR3 is TGTGCCAGCAAAGGTCCCCGGGGGGCAAATCAGCCCCAGCATTTT.

This clonotype was counted only a few times. This rearrangement joins TRBV7-6 to TRBJ1-2; 7 nucleotides align to TRBD1. The V gene end was trimmed by 5 bases and the J gene end by 0 bases; junction bases not matched to a gene: 3. The germline V gene encodes CDR1 SGHVS and CDR2 FNYEAQ. CDR3 length: 14 amino acids. The CDR3 protein is CASSQGGPNYGYTF. The CDR3 bases are TGTGCCAGCAGCCAGGGGGGGCCTAACTATGGCTACACCTTC.